The 29 T cell receptor beta chains given below trace back to one sample, sequenced in a study of T cells in Graves' hyperthyroidism and ophthalmopathy. Amplification targeted TCR beta CDR3 regions from RNA transcripts. The HTBI primer set served for first-round RT-PCR of the TCR CDR3. TCRdb re-called the multiplex PCR reads with MiXCR, one entry per CDR3 protein. The sample includes about 620,000 distinct CDR3 sequences, roughly 17% seen only once; the top ten take 3.5% to 4%. Sequencing used blood. The receptors were gathered from a woman aged 25 to 39 with Graves' hyperthyroidism.

This clonotype came up many times. V is TRBV5-1 and J is TRBJ2-2, with 9 bases aligning to TRBD2. The CDR3 totals 15 residues. Germline assignment: CDR1 SGHRS and CDR2 YFSETQ. The J segment lost 7 bases and the V segment lost 2 bases, leaving 6 bases of the junction unmatched. The CDR3 spells CASSLWTSDNGELFF. In DNA, the CDR3 is TGCGCCAGCAGCTTATGGACTAGCGATAACGGGGAGCTGTTTTTT.

This clonotype was seen repeatedly, ten times or more. The genes are TRBV7-2 and TRBJ2-1, with 9 nucleotides matching TRBD2. Germline loops: CDR1 SGHTA, CDR2 FQGNSA. The CDR3 spans 15 residues. Trimming removed 7 bases from V and 5 bases from J; junction bases left unmatched: 9. The CDR3 sequence is CASTPRTSANNEQFF. The DNA for the CDR3 is TGTGCCAGCACCCCACGGACTAGCGCGAACAATGAGCAGTTCTTC.

The J gene is TRBJ2-5, the V gene TRBV14, with TRBD2 as a possible D gene (5 bases). CDR1 and CDR2 (germline): SGHDN, FVKESK. The V end lost 4 bases, the J end lost 5 bases, and 14 bases lay between the germline ends. The CDR3 has 14 amino acids. Here the CDR3 DNA reads TGTGCCAGCAGCCCCGACTATTTGCGGGAGACCCAGTACTTC. This encodes CASSPDYLRETQYF.

In its sample, this clonotype was seen many times. The chain links TRBV6-1 to TRBJ1-1; 9 nucleotides line up with TRBD1. The CDR3 is made up of 15 amino acids. Germline V CDR1 and CDR2: MNHNS, SASEGT. Trimming at V came to 5 bases and at J to 1 base, leaving 5 bases not matched to a gene. CDR3 DNA: TGTGCCAGCAGTAACCACAGGGGGCGGAACACTGAAGCTTTCTTT. Translating gives CASSNHRGRNTEAFF.

The chain couples TRBV12-3 or TRBV12-4 to TRBJ2-7, with TRBD2 matching over 7 bases. The CDR3 is 14 residues long. Trimming cost V 6 bases and J 7 bases; bases outside gene matches: 12. The CDR3 bases are TGTGCCAGCAGGGGGCTGGGGGAGGGCCAAGAGCAGTACTTC. It translates to CASRGLGEGQEQYF.

Remarks on this clonotype: Since a much larger clone is just one base distant, this may be a read error. The rearrangement joins TRBV5-1 to TRBJ1-2; 7 nucleotides match TRBD1. Germline V gene lookup returns CDR1 SGHRS and CDR2 YFSETQ. The CDR3 runs to 14 residues. The CDR3, as DNA: TGCGCCAGCGGCTTGGGGACAGATTTCTATGGCTACACCTTC. Its translation is CASGLGTDFYGYTF.

This clonotype was counted many times. The chain carries TRBV12-3 or TRBV12-4 and TRBJ1-1; D call uncertain. CDR3 size: 13 residues. V lost 5 bases, J lost 0 bases, and 7 bases lay in between. The CDR3 loop reads CASSRIMNTEAFF. CDR3 nucleotide sequence: TGTGCCAGCAGTCGGATTATGAACACTGAAGCTTTCTTT.

The chain joins TRBV27 to TRBJ1-1, with D hard to call. The CDR3 contains 15 residues. Germline lookup yields CDR1 MNHEY and CDR2 SMNVEV (reference sequence). V shed 6 bases and J shed 2 bases, with 16 bases lying between them. DNA for the CDR3: TGTGCCAGCAGGTTGGACCGAATTTTTAACACTGAAGCTTTCTTT. Translation gives CASRLDRIFNTEAFF.

Ten or more counts support this clonotype. The chain joins TRBV30 to TRBJ2-7, with a possible D match to TRBD2 (6 bases). Germline values: CDR1 GTSNPN, CDR2 SVGIG (reference sequence). Trimming shortened V by 8 bases and J by 2 bases, and 13 bases separated the two germline ends. CDR3 size: 12 residues. CDR3 nucleotide sequence: TGTGCCCTGGGGAGGCAGGCCTACGAGCAGTACTTC. Translation: CALGRQAYEQYF. Combining the CDR3 with reference TRBV30 and TRBJ2-7 gives the whole variable domain SQTIHQWPATLVQPVGSPLSLECTVEGTSNPNLYWYRQAAGRGLQLLFYSVGIGQISSEVPQNLSASRPQDRQFILSSKKLLLSDSGFYLCALGRQAYEQYFGPGTRLTVT.

This clonotype was counted only a few times. The chain joins TRBV3-1 to TRBJ2-7; TRBD1 matches 7 bases. The V gene end was trimmed by 8 bases and the J gene end by 0 bases; junction bases not matched to a gene: 7. The CDR3 runs 14 residues. Germline CDR1 and CDR2: LGHDT and YNNKEL (reference sequence). CDR3 residues: CASATDRNSYEQYF. The CDR3 region has the DNA TGTGCCAGCGCTACGGACAGGAACTCCTACGAGCAGTACTTC.

This clonotype was picked up many times. The chain combines TRBV29-1 with TRBJ1-1, with a tentative D call TRBD1 (6 bases). The CDR3 extends over 13 amino acids. V was clipped by 4 bases and J by 3 bases, with 12 bases between them. Looked up from germline, CDR1 is SQVTM and CDR2 is ANQGSEA. As DNA, the CDR3 is TGCAGCGTTGCGCCGGGGGCCGACACTGAAGCTTTCTTT. It encodes CSVAPGADTEAFF.

This clonotype was counted between two and nine times. The chain joins TRBV2 to TRBJ2-6; D is undetermined. Trimming took 5 bases from V and 0 from J, leaving 8 bases between them. Looked up from germline, CDR1 is SNHLY and CDR2 is FYNNEI. The CDR3 runs to 15 residues. The CDR3 sequence: CASSTWGSGANVLTF. The CDR3 nucleotides read TGTGCCAGCAGTACGTGGGGCTCTGGGGCCAACGTCCTGACTTTC.

This clonotype was counted at least ten times. This chain uses TRBV2 with TRBJ1-2, with a possible D match to TRBD1 (6 bases). Germline CDR1 is SNHLY and CDR2 is FYNNEI. V lost 6 bases, J lost 0 bases, and 11 bases lay in between. This CDR3 spans 14 amino acids. The CDR3 DNA reads TGTGCCAGCAGAGGGGACACCACTAACTATGGCTACACCTTC. This translates into CASRGDTTNYGYTF.

V usage is TRBV6-2 or TRBV6-3 and J usage is TRBJ2-2; 9 bases are shared with TRBD2. The CDR3 is 14 amino acids. Germline V gene sequence: CDR1 MNHEY, CDR2 SVGEGT. Trimming took 10 bases from V and 4 from J; bases not matched to a gene: 7. DNA of the CDR3: TGTGCCACCCCGGAGCGGGAGGTCACCGGGGAGCTGTTTTTT. It translates to CATPEREVTGELFF.

The table lists this clonotype with many counts. The chain has TRBV11-2 and TRBJ2-5; TRBD2 might be the D (7 bases). Trimming cost V 0 bases and J 5 bases, with 13 bases left between them. Germline lookup yields CDR1 SGHAT and CDR2 FQNNGV. This CDR3 is built from 15 residues. The CDR3 nucleotides are TGTGCCAGCAGCTTAGATTGGGGGGGCTTGGAGACCCAGTACTTC. The encoded protein is CASSLDWGGLETQYF.

The rearrangement links TRBV3-1 to TRBJ2-1; 10 nucleotides agree with TRBD2. V lost 0 bases and J lost 0; bases outside the gene matches: 8. Per germline, CDR1 LGHDT and CDR2 YNNKEL (reference sequence). The CDR3 spans 19 residues. CDR3 loop: CASSQDPTIAGGSYNEQFF. For the CDR3, the DNA is TGTGCCAGCAGCCAAGACCCGACCATAGCGGGAGGCTCCTACAATGAGCAGTTCTTC.

The table lists this clonotype with a few counts. The chain carries TRBV30 and TRBJ1-1, with D uncertain. The V gene lost 1 base and the J gene lost 2 bases, with 8 bases spanning the gap. The CDR3 runs to 13 residues. The V gene's germline CDR1 is GTSNPN and CDR2 SVGIG (reference sequence). The CDR3 bases are TGTGCCTGGAGTGGGAGACACAACACTGAAGCTTTCTTT. This encodes CAWSGRHNTEAFF.

Many counts were recorded for this clonotype. The J gene is TRBJ2-1, the V gene TRBV24-1; perhaps TRBD2 as D (6 bases). The V and J ends lost 0 bases and 11 bases respectively, with 10 bases between them. The germline CDR1 and CDR2 sequences are KGHDR and SFDVKD. The CDR3 runs 13 residues. Here the CDR3 reads CATSDLMGTQQFF. The CDR3 DNA reads as TGTGCCACCAGTGATTTGATGGGGACTCAGCAGTTCTTC.

Note on this clonotype: A much larger clone differs by one base, so this may be a read error. This chain links TRBV25-1 with TRBJ2-7; the match to TRBD2 covers 10 bases. CDR1 and CDR2 (germline): MGHDK, SYGVNS. This CDR3 is built from 12 residues. The ends lost 10 bases at V and 6 bases at J; junction bases unmatched: 6. The CDR3 spells CANKGLAPEQYF. CDR3 in DNA: TGTGCCAACAAGGGACTAGCGCCCGAGCAGTACTTC.

The V call is TRBV20-1, the J call TRBJ2-2, with 12 positions matching TRBD2. Trimming at V came to 1 base and at J to 7 bases, leaving 10 bases not matched to a gene. This CDR3 comprises 17 residues. From germline, CDR1 is DFQATT and CDR2 SNEGSKA (reference sequence). The CDR3 loop is CSARGLAGEGRSGELFF. In DNA, the CDR3 is TGCAGTGCTAGAGGACTAGCGGGAGAAGGGAGGAGCGGGGAGCTGTTTTTT.

This chain uses TRBV19 with TRBJ1-2; possibly TRBD1 for D (6 bases). Between the trimmed V and J ends, which lost 7 bases and 2 bases, there was a span of 11 bases. Germline CDR1 reads LNHDA; CDR2 reads SQIVND (reference sequence). This CDR3 has 13 residues. CDR3: CASIRGPNYGYTF. The CDR3 DNA is TGTGCCAGTATCCGGGGGCCCAACTATGGCTACACCTTC.

With respect to this clonotype: Given a much more abundant clone one base away, this may be a read error. The chain has TRBV28 and TRBJ2-1, with D perhaps matching TRBD1 or TRBD2 (7 bases each). The CDR3 has 16 residues. Trimming pared 4 bases from V and 12 bases from J, leaving 25 bases between. Germline CDR1 is MDHEN and CDR2 is SYDVKM. This CDR3 is CASSSPQGEGRDGQFF. CDR3 coding DNA: TGTGCCAGCAGTTCCCCTCAGGGGGAGGGCCGCGATGGGCAGTTCTTC.

This clonotype was detected only a few times. One end of the junction fails to match germline, which may point to a read error. The chain couples TRBV7-3 to TRBJ2-3; 7 bases fit TRBD2. Germline lookup yields CDR1 SGHTA and CDR2 FQGTGA. The CDR3 runs to 15 residues. CDR3 region: CASGLMGGSTDTQYF. In DNA form, the CDR3 reads TGTGCCAGCGGCTTAATGGGGGGGTCCACAGATACGCAGTATTTT.

At least ten counts were recorded for this clonotype. The chain joins TRBV28 to TRBJ2-7; perhaps TRBD1 as D (5 bases). Germline V gives CDR1 MDHEN, CDR2 SYDVKM. The CDR3 contains 13 residues. Trimming pared 6 bases from V and 2 bases from J, leaving 11 bases between. As DNA, the CDR3 is TGTGCCAGCAGCTCGGACAAGCCCTACGAGCAGTACTTC. This translates into CASSSDKPYEQYF.

This clonotype has ten or more counts. The rearrangement joins TRBV7-3 to TRBJ2-1, with 13 bases matching TRBD2. Germline V gene data show CDR1 as SGHTA and CDR2 as FQGTGA. The ends lost 1 base at V and 6 bases at J; junction bases unmatched: 3. The CDR3 has 16 amino acids. For the CDR3, the DNA is TGTGCCAGCAGCTTAAGGGGACTAGCGGGACCCAATGAGCAGTTCTTC. Protein product: CASSLRGLAGPNEQFF.

This clonotype was found many times. The J gene is TRBJ2-7, the V gene TRBV5-1; tentatively, D is TRBD2 (5 bases). CDR1 and CDR2 (germline): SGHRS, YFSETQ. Trimming removed 4 bases from V and 4 bases from J, with 21 bases in between. The CDR3 sequence is 16 residues long. CDR3 sequence: CASSPIMSGSGYEQYF. CDR3 coding DNA: TGCGCCAGCAGCCCTATTATGTCGGGAAGTGGGTACGAGCAGTACTTC. Combining the CDR3 with reference TRBV5-1 and TRBJ2-7 gives the whole variable domain KAGVTQTPRYLIKTRGQQVTLSCSPISGHRSVSWYQQTPGQGLQFLFEYFSETQRNKGNFPGRFSGRQFSNSRSEMNVSTLELGDSALYLCASSPIMSGSGYEQYFGPGTRLTVT.

V usage is TRBV28 and J usage is TRBJ2-2, with D maybe TRBD2 (7 bases). Germline CDR1 reads MDHEN; CDR2 reads SYDVKM. V was shortened by 3 bases and J by 4 bases, with 12 bases between the two germline ends. This CDR3 comprises 15 residues. CDR3 region: CASSFGGPGTGELFF. For the CDR3, the DNA is TGTGCCAGCAGTTTCGGGGGGCCTGGCACCGGGGAGCTGTTTTTT.

A few counts support this clonotype. This sequence joins TRBV20-1 and TRBJ1-5; no firm D call. The V gene's germline CDR1 is DFQATT and CDR2 SNEGSKA (reference sequence). V lost 3 bases and J lost 3, with 9 bases in between. The CDR3 covers 13 residues. CDR3 sequence: CSASSRDNQPQHF. The CDR3, as DNA: TGCAGTGCTAGTTCCAGAGACAATCAGCCCCAGCATTTT.

There are many counts of this clonotype. V gene TRBV7-8 combines with J gene TRBJ2-7, with 10 bases identical to TRBD2. V lost 3 bases, J lost 5 bases, and 13 bases stayed unmatched. CDR1 SGHVS and CDR2 FQNEAQ come from the germline V gene. This CDR3 spans 17 amino acids. The CDR3 bases are TGTGCCAGCAGCTTGGAGGCCCCACTAGCGGGACGCGACGAGCAGTACTTC. Protein sequence: CASSLEAPLAGRDEQYF.